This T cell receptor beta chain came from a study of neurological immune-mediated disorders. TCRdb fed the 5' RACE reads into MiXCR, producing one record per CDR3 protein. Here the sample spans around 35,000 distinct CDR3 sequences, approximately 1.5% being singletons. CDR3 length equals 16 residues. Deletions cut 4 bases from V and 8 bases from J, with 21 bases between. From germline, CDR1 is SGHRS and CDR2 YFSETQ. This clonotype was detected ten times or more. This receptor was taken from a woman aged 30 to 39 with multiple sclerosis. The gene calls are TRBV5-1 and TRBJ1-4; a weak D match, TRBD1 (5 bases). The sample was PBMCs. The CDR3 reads CASSPPNPGLQEKLFF. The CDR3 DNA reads TGCGCCAGCAGCCCACCGAATCCGGGACTTCAAGAAAAACTGTTTTTT.